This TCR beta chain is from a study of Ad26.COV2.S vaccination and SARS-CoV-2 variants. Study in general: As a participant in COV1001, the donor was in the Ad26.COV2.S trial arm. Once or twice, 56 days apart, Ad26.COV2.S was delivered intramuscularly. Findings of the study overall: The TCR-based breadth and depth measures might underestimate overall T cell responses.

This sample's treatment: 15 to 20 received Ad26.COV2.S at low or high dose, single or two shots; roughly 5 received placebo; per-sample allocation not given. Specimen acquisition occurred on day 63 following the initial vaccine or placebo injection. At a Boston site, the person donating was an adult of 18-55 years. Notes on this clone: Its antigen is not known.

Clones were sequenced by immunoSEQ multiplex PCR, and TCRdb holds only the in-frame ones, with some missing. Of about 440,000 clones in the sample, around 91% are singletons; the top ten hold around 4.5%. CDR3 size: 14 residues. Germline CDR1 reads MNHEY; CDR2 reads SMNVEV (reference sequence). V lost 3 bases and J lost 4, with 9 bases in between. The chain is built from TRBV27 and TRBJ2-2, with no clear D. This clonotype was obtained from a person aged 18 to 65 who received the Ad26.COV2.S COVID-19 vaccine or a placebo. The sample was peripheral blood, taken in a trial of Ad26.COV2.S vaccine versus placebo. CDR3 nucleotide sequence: TGTGCCAGCAGTTTTTTTCCGGTCACCGGGGAGCTGTTTTTT. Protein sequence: CASSFFPVTGELFF.